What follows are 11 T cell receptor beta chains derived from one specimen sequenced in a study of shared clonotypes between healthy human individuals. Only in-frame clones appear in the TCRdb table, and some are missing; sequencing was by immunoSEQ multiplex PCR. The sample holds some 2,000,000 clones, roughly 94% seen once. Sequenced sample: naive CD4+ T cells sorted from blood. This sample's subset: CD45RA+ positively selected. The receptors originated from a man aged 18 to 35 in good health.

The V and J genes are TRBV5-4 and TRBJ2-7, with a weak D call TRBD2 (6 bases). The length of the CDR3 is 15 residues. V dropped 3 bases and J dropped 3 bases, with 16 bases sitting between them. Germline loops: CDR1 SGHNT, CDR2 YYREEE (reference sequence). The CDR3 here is CASSSISAGGYEQYF. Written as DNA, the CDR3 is TGTGCCAGCAGCTCGATTTCCGCCGGGGGCTACGAGCAGTACTTC.

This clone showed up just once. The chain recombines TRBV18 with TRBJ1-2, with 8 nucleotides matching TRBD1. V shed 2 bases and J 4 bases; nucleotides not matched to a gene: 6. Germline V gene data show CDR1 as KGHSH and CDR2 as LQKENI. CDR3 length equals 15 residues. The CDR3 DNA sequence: TGTGCCAGCTCACCAGAGGACAGGGTAACCTATGGCTACACCTTC. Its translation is CASSPEDRVTYGYTF.

This CDR3 reads CASSRQGTEYGYTF. As DNA, the CDR3 is TGTGCCAGCAGTAGACAAGGGACAGAATATGGCTACACCTTC. This sequence joins TRBV6-5 and TRBJ1-2; TRBD1 matches at 7 bases. There are 14 residues in the CDR3. J was trimmed by 5 bases and V by 5 bases; bases with no gene match: 8. Germline assignment: CDR1 MNHEY and CDR2 SVGAGI.

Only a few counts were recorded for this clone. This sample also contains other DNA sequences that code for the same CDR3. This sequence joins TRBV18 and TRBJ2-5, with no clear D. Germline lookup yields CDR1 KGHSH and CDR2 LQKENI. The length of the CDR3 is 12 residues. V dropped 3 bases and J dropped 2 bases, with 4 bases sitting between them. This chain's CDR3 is CASSPGQETQYF. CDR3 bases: TGTGCCAGCTCACCGGGTCAAGAGACCCAGTACTTC.

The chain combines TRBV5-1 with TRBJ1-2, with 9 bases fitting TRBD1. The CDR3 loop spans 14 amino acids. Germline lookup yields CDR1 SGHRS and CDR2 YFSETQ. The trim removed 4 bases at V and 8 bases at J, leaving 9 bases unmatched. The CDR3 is CASSPGQGVEGYTF. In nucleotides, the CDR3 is TGCGCCAGCAGCCCGGGACAGGGTGTGGAAGGCTACACCTTC.

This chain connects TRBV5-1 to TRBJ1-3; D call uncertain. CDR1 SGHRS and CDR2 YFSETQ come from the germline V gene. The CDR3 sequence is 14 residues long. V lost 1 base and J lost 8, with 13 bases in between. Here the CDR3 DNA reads TGCGCCAGCAGCTTGACCCTCTTAGCGGACACCATATATTTT. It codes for CASSLTLLADTIYF.

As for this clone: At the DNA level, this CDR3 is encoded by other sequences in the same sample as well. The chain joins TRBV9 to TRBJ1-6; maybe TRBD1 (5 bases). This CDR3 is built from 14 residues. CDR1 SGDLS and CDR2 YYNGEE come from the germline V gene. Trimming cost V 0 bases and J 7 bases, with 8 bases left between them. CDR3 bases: TGTGCCAGCAGCGTAGCGGGGGGGAATTCACCCCTCCACTTT. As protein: CASSVAGGNSPLHF. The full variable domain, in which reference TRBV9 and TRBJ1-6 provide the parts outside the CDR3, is DSGVTQTPKHLITATGQRVTLRCSPRSGDLSVYWYQQSLDQGLQFLIQYYNGEERAKGNILERFSAQQFPDLHSELNLSSLELGDSALYFCASSVAGGNSPLHFGNGTRLTVT.

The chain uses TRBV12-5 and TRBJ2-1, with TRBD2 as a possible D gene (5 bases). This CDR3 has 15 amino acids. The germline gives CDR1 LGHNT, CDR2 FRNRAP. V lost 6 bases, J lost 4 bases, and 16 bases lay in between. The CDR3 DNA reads TGTGCTAGTGGAACTGGGTATAGAGGGTACAATGAGCAGTTCTTC. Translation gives CASGTGYRGYNEQFF.

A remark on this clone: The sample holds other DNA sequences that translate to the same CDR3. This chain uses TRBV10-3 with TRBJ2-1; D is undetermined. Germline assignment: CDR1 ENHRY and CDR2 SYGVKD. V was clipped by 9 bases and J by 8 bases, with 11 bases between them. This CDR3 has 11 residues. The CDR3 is CAISALDEQFF. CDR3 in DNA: TGTGCCATATCAGCTTTGGATGAGCAGTTCTTC.

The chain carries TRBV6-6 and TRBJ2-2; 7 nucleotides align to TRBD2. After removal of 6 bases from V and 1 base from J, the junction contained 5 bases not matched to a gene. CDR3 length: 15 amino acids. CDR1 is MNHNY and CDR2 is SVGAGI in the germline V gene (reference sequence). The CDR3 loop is CASRPSGENTGELFF. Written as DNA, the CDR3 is TGTGCCAGCAGACCTAGCGGCGAGAACACCGGGGAGCTGTTTTTT.

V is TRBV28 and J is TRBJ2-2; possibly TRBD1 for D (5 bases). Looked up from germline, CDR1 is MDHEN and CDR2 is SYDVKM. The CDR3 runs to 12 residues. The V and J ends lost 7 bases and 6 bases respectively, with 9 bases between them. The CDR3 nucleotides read TGTGCCAGCAAACAGGAGCCCGGGGAGCTGTTTTTT. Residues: CASKQEPGELFF.